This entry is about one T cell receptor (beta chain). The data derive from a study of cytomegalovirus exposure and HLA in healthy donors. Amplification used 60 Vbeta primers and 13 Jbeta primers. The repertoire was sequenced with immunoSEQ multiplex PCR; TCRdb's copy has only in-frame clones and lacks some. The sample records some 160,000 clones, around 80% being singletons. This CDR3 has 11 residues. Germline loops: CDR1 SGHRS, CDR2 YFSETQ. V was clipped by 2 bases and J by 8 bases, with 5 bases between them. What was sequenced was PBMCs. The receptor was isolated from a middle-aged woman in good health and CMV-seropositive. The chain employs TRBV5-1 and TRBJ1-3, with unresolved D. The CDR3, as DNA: TGCGCCAGCAGCTTCGGGGACACCATATATTTT. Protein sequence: CASSFGDTIYF.